These 7 T cell receptor beta chains originate from one sample sequenced in a study of blood T cell repertoires in COVID-19. Clones were read by immunoSEQ multiplex PCR, and TCRdb kept only the in-frame ones, dropping some. The sample shows roughly 200,000 clones, approximately 80% of them seen only once. The sample was peripheral blood. These receptor sequences come from a human donor in a cohort sampled during active COVID-19.

This CDR3 is CASSLTGETTEAFF. In DNA form, the CDR3 reads TGCGCCAGCAGCTTGACAGGGGAGACCACTGAAGCTTTCTTT. V usage is TRBV5-1 and J usage is TRBJ1-1, with 7 bases lining up with TRBD1. With V trimmed by 1 base and J by 4 bases, 4 bases remained unmatched. CDR3 length: 14 amino acids. CDR1 is SGHRS and CDR2 is YFSETQ in the germline V gene.

The rearrangement links TRBV4-3 to TRBJ1-2; no definite D call. This CDR3 has 15 amino acids. V was cut by 1 base and J by 2 bases, with 11 bases left in between. The germline gives CDR1 LGHNA, CDR2 YSLEER. In DNA, the CDR3 is TGCGCCAGCAGCCAAGTTTGGGAGGGCAACTATGGCTACACCTTC. As protein: CASSQVWEGNYGYTF.

The chain combines TRBV3-1 (or the pseudogene TRBV3-2) with TRBJ1-5, with a weak D call TRBD1 (5 bases). CDR3 length equals 14 residues. Germline-derived CDR1 and CDR2 are LGHDT and YNNKEL (reference sequence). The ends were cut back, 4 bases at V and 5 bases at J, with 12 bases in the middle. The CDR3, as DNA: TGTGCCAGCAGCCCTTCGGGCAGGGATCAGCCCCAGCATTTT. This encodes CASSPSGRDQPQHF.

The J gene is TRBJ2-7, the V gene TRBV9, with 9 bases lining up with TRBD1. This CDR3 spans 14 amino acids. The germline CDR1 and CDR2 sequences are SGDLS and YYNGEE. The ends lost 4 bases at V and 4 bases at J; junction bases unmatched: 6. Written as DNA, the CDR3 is TGTGCCAGCAGCCTTGGACAGGGGAAATACGAGCAGTACTTC. Its protein product is CASSLGQGKYEQYF. The whole variable domain, filled in from reference TRBV9 and TRBJ2-7, reads DSGVTQTPKHLITATGQRVTLRCSPRSGDLSVYWYQQSLDQGLQFLIQYYNGEERAKGNILERFSAQQFPDLHSELNLSSLELGDSALYFCASSLGQGKYEQYFGPGTRLTVT.

The chain has TRBV2 and TRBJ2-1, with 8 bases that match TRBD1. The CDR3 runs 16 residues. Germline CDR1 and CDR2: SNHLY and FYNNEI. The junction had 9 bases not matched to a gene; V was cut back by 6 bases and J by 2 bases. CDR3 loop: CASSQASTGAYNEQFF. The CDR3 DNA is TGTGCCAGCAGCCAGGCCTCGACAGGGGCCTACAATGAGCAGTTCTTC.

This chain links TRBV4-3 with TRBJ1-1; D perhaps matches TRBD1 (6 bases). Trimming left V 0 bases short and J 9 bases short, with 14 bases between. Looked up from germline, CDR1 is LGHNA and CDR2 is YSLEER. The CDR3 contains 14 residues. This chain's CDR3 is CASSQDQGRVQAFF. In nucleotides, the CDR3 is TGCGCCAGCAGCCAAGATCAGGGGAGGGTCCAAGCTTTCTTT.

The chain is built from TRBV19 and TRBJ1-1; 10 positions match TRBD1. The CDR3 length is 13 residues. The germline V gene has CDR1 LNHDA and CDR2 SQIVND (reference sequence). V shed 6 bases, J shed 5 bases, and the junction held 3 bases outside the gene matches. CDR3 bases: TGTGCCAGTAGATGGGGACAGGGGACTGAAGCTTTCTTT. It codes for CASRWGQGTEAFF.